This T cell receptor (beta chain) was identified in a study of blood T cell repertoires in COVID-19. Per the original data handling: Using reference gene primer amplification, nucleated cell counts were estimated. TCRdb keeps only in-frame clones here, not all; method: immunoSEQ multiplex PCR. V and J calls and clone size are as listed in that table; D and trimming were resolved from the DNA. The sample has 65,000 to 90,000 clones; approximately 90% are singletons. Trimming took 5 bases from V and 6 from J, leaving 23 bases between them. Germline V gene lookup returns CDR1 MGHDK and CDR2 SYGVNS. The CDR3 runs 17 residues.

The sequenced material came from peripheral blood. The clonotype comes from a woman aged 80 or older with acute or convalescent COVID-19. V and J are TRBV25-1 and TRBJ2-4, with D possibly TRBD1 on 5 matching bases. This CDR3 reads CASSPAGPEDIRNIQYF. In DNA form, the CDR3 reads TGTGCCAGCAGTCCAGCTGGGCCCGAGGACATTCGAAACATTCAGTACTTC.